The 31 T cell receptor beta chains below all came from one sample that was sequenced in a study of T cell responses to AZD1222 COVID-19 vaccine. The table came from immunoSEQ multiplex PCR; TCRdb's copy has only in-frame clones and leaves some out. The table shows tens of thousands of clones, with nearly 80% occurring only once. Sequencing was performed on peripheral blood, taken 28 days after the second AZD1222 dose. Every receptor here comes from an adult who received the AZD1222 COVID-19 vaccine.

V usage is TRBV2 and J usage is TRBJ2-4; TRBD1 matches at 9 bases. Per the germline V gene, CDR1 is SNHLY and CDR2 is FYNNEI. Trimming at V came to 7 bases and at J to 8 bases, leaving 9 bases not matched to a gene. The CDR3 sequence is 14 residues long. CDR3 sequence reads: CASTTGQGGDIQYF. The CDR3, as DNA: TGTGCCAGCACCACGGGACAGGGCGGGGACATTCAGTACTTC.

The CDR3 spells CAWSVTGSGQYF. CDR3 coding DNA: TGTGCCTGGAGTGTTACAGGGTCAGGGCAGTACTTC. V and J are TRBV30 and TRBJ2-7; tentative D call: TRBD1 (6 bases). Germline CDR1 is GTSNPN and CDR2 is SVGIG (reference sequence). There are 12 residues in the CDR3. V was shortened by 0 bases and J by 9 bases, with 12 bases between the two germline ends.

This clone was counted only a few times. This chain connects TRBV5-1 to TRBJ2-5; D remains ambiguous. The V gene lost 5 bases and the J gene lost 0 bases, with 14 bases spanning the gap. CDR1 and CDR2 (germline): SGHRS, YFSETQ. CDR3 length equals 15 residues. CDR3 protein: CASRQGRQYQETQYF. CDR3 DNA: TGCGCCAGCAGACAAGGACGGCAGTACCAAGAGACCCAGTACTTC.

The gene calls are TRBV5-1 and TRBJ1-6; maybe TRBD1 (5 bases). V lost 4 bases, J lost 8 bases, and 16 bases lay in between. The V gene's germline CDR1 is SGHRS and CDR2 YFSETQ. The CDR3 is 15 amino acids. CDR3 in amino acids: CASSPRQNGDSPLHF. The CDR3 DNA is TGCGCCAGCAGCCCTCGACAGAATGGGGATTCACCCCTCCACTTT.

CDR3 amino acids: CASSTPGTSLWDEQFF. In DNA form, the CDR3 reads TGTGCCAGCAGCACCCCCGGGACCTCACTATGGGATGAGCAGTTCTTC. The rearrangement joins TRBV21-1 to TRBJ2-1. TRBV21-1 is shown as a pseudogene. CDR3 length: 16 amino acids.

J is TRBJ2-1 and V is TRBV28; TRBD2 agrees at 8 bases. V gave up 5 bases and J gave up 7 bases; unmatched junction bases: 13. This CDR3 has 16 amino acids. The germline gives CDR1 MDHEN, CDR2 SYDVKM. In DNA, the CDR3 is TGTGCCAGCAGTCTATCCCCAGCGGGAGCGAGGAATGAGCAGTTCTTC. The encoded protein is CASSLSPAGARNEQFF.

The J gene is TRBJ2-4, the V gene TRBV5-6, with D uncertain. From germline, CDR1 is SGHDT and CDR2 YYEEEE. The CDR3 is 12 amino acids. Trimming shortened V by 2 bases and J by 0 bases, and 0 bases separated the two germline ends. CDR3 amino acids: CASSLAKNIQYF. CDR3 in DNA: TGTGCCAGCAGCTTAGCCAAAAACATTCAGTACTTC.

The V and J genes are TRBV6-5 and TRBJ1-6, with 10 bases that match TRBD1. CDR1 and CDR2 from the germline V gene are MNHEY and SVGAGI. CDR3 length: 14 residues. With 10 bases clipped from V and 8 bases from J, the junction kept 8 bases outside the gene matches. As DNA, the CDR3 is TGTGCCACAACTGGGGACAGGGGTTATTCACCCCTCCACTTT. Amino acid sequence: CATTGDRGYSPLHF.

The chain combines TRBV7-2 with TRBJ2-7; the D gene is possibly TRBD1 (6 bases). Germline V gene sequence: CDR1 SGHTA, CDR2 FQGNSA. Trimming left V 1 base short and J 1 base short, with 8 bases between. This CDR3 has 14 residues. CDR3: CASSLDRVSYEQYF. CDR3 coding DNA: TGTGCCAGCAGCTTAGACAGGGTTTCCTACGAGCAGTACTTC.

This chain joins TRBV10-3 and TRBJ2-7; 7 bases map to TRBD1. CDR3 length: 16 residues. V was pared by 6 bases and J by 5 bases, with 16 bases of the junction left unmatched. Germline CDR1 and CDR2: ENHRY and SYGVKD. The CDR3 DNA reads TGTGCCATCAGCAAGAATTCAGACAGGGACCTCAACGAGCAGTACTTC. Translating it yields CAISKNSDRDLNEQYF.

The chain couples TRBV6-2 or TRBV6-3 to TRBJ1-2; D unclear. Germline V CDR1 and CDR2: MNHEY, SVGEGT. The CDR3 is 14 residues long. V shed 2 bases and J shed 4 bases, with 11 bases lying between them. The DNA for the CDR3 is TGTGCCAGCAGTTACATGGCAGAACTCTATGGCTACACCTTC. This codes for CASSYMAELYGYTF.

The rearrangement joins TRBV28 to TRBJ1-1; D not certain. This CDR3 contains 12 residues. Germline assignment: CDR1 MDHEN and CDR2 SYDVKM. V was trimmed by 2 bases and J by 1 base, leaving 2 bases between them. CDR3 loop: CASSLGNTEAFF. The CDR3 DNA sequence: TGTGCCAGCAGTTTAGGGAACACTGAAGCTTTCTTT.

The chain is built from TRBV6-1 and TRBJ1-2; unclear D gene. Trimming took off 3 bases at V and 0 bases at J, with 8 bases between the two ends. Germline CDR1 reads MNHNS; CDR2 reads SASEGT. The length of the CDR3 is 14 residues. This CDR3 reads CASSDRSANYGYTF. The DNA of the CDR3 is TGTGCCAGCAGTGACAGGTCTGCTAACTATGGCTACACCTTC.

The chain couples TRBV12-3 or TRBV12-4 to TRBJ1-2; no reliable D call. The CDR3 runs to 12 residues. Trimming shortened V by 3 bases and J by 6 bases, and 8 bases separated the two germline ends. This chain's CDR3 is CASSFASDGYTF. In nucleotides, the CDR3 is TGTGCCAGCAGTTTTGCTTCGGATGGCTACACCTTC.

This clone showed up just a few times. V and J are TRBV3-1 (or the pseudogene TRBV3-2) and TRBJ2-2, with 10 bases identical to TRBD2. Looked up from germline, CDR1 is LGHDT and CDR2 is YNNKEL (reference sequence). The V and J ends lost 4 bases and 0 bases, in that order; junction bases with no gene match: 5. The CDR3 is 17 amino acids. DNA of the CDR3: TGTGCCAGCAGCCCTAGCGGGAGTAAGGCGAACACCGGGGAGCTGTTTTTT. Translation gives CASSPSGSKANTGELFF.

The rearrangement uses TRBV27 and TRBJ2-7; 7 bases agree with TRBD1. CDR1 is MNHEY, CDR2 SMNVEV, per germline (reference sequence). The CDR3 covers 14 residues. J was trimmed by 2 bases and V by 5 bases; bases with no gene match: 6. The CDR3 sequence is CASSRYRGAYEQYF. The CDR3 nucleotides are TGTGCCAGCAGTCGGTACAGGGGAGCCTACGAGCAGTACTTC.

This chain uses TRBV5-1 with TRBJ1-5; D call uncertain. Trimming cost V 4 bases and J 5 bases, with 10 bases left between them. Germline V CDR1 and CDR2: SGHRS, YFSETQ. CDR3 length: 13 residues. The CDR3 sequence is CASSTAQDQPQHF. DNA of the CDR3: TGCGCCAGCAGCACGGCTCAGGATCAGCCCCAGCATTTT.

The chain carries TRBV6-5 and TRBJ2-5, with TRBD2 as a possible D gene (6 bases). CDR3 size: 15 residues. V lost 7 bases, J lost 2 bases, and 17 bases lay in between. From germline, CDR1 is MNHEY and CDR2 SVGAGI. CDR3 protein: CASTPMWGEQETQYF. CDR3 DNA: TGTGCCAGCACTCCCATGTGGGGGGAACAAGAGACCCAGTACTTC.

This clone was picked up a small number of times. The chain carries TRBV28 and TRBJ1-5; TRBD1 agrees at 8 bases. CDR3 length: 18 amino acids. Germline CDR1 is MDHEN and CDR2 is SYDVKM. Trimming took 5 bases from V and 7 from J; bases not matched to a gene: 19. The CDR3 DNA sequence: TGTGCCAGCAGTCCCTATCCCCAGGGGGCAAGTTCAAACCAGCCCCAGCATTTT. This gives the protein CASSPYPQGASSNQPQHF.

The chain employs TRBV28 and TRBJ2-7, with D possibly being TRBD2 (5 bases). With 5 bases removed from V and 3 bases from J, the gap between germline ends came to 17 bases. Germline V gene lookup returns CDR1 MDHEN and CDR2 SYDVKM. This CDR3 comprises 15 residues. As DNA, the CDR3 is TGTGCCAGCAGTGCGGGCGGGCGCGGAGGCTACGAGCAGTACTTC. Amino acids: CASSAGGRGGYEQYF.

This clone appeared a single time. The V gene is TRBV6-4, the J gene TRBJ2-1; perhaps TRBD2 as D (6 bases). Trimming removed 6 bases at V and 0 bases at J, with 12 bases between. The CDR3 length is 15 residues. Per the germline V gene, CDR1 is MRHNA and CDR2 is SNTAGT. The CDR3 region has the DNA TGTGCCAGCAGACTGGACGGGAGCTCCTACAATGAGCAGTTCTTC. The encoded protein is CASRLDGSSYNEQFF.

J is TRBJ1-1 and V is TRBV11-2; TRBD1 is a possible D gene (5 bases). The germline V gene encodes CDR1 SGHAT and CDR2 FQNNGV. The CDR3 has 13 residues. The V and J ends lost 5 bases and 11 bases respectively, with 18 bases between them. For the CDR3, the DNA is TGTGCCAGCAGCCTTAGCCTTCAGGGAATTGCTTTCTTT. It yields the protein CASSLSLQGIAFF.

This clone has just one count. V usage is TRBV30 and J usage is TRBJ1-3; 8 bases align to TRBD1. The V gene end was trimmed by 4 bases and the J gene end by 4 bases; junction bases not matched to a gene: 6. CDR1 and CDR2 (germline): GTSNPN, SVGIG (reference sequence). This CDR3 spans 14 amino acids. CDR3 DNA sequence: TGTGCCTGGACTCAGGGGGCTCAAGGAAACACCATATATTTT. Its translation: CAWTQGAQGNTIYF.

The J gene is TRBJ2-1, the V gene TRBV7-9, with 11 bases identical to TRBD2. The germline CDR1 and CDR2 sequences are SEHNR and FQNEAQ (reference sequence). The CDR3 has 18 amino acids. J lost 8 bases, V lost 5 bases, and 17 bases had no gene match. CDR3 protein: CASSPPGLAAPRLYEQFF. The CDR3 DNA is TGTGCCAGCAGCCCCCCGGGACTAGCGGCCCCACGCTTGTATGAGCAGTTCTTC.

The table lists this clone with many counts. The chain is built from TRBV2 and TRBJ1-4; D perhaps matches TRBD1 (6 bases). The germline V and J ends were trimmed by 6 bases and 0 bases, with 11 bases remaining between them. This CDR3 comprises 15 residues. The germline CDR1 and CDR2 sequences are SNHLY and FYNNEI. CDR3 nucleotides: TGTGCCAGCAGGCGACAGGTCGCAACTAATGAAAAACTGTTTTTT. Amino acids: CASRRQVATNEKLFF.

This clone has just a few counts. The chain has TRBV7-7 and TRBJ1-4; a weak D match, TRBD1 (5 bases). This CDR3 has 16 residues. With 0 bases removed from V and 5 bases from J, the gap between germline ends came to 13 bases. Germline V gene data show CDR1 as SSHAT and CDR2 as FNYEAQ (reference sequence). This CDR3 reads CASSLAVRGLNEKLFF. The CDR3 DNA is TGTGCCAGCAGCTTAGCGGTGAGGGGATTAAATGAAAAACTGTTTTTT.

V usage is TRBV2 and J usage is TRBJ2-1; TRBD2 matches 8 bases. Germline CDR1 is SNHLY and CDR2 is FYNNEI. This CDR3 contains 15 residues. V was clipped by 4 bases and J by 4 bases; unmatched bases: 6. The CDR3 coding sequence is TGTGCCAGCAGTGGGCTAGCGGGTGATTACAATGAGCAGTTCTTC. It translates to CASSGLAGDYNEQFF.

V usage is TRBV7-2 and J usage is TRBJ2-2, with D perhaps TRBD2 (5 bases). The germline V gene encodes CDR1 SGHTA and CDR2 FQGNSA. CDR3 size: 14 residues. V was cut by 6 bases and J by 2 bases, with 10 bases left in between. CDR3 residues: CASRFSENTGELFF. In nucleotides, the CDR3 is TGTGCCAGCAGATTTAGCGAAAACACCGGGGAGCTGTTTTTT.

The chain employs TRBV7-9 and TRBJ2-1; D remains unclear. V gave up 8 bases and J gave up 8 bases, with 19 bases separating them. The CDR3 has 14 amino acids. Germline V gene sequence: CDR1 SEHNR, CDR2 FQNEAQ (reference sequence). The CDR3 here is CASEGRSIDDEQFF. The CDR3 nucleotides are TGTGCCAGCGAAGGACGTTCTATTGACGATGAGCAGTTCTTC.

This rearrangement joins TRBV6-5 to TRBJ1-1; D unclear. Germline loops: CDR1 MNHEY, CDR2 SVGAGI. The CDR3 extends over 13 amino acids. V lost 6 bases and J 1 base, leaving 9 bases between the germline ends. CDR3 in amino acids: CASRGIRNTEAFF. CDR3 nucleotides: TGTGCCAGCAGGGGGATTAGGAACACTGAAGCTTTCTTT.

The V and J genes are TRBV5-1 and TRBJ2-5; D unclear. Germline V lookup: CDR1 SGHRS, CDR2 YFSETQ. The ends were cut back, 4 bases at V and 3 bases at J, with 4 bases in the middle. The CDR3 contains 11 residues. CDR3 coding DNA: TGCGCCAGCAGCAGAAAAGAGACCCAGTACTTC. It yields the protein CASSRKETQYF.